These T cell receptor beta chains were read from a single sample in a study of blood T cell repertoires in COVID-19. Measured with immunoSEQ multiplex PCR; TCRdb has only the in-frame clones, and not every one. The sample yields tens of thousands of clones, around 80% seen once. Sequenced: peripheral blood. All receptors derive from a human donor in a cohort sampled during active COVID-19. Each CDR3 is given with its conserved first and last residue. D genes are given only for firm matches. Some rows have no size entry. The others give once, few or many, or a class for an expanded clone.

CDR3aa: CASSQVGREVGTDTQYF; CDR3nt: TGCGCCAGCAGCCAAGTAGGGCGGGAGGTCGGCACAGATACGCAGTATTTT; abundance: NA; j_gene: TRBJ2-3; d_gene: TRBD2; v_gene: TRBV4-1
CDR3aa: CASSDALGLNNEQFF; CDR3nt: TGCGCCAGCAGCGATGCCTTGGGGCTGAACAATGAGCAGTTCTTC; abundance: NA; j_gene: TRBJ2-1; d_gene: NA; v_gene: TRBV5-1
CDR3aa: CASSLLQGPDTQYF; CDR3nt: TGTGCCAGCAGCCTACTGCAGGGTCCAGATACGCAGTATTTT; abundance: NA; j_gene: TRBJ2-3; d_gene: NA; v_gene: TRBV9
CDR3aa: CASSLAFSGTSAQETQYF; CDR3nt: TGTGCCAGCAGCTTAGCATTTTCGGGGACTAGCGCTCAAGAGACCCAGTACTTC; abundance: NA; j_gene: TRBJ2-5; d_gene: TRBD2; v_gene: TRBV7-2
CDR3aa: CASSQSKQTSTEAFF; CDR3nt: TGTGCCAGCAGCCAATCGAAACAGACGTCCACTGAAGCTTTCTTT; abundance: NA; j_gene: TRBJ1-1; d_gene: NA; v_gene: TRBV16
CDR3aa: CASSPPNRGRAKNIQYF; CDR3nt: TGTGCCAGCTCACCACCCAACAGGGGGCGAGCCAAAAACATTCAGTACTTC; abundance: once; j_gene: TRBJ2-4; d_gene: TRBD1; v_gene: TRBV18
CDR3aa: CASRPGGHSRGNEQFF; CDR3nt: TGCGCCAGCAGACCGGGAGGCCATTCTCGGGGCAATGAGCAGTTCTTC; abundance: NA; j_gene: TRBJ2-1; d_gene: TRBD2; v_gene: TRBV5-1
CDR3aa: CASSLRTSGKNEQFF; CDR3nt: TGTGCCAGCAGCCTCCGGACTAGCGGGAAGAATGAGCAGTTCTTC; abundance: NA; j_gene: TRBJ2-1; d_gene: TRBD2; v_gene: TRBV4-2
CDR3aa: CASSLRGGEAFF; CDR3nt: TGTGCCAGCAGTTTACGGGGAGGAGAAGCTTTCTTT; abundance: NA; j_gene: TRBJ1-1; d_gene: NA; v_gene: TRBV12-3/TRBV12-4
CDR3aa: CATSPRVLSYEQYF; CDR3nt: TGTGCCACCAGCCCCCGGGTCCTCTCCTACGAGCAGTACTTC; abundance: NA; j_gene: TRBJ2-7; d_gene: NA; v_gene: TRBV15
CDR3aa: CASSLVPLVREAQHF; CDR3nt: TGTGCCAGCAGTTTAGTCCCTCTGGTCAGGGAAGCCCAGCATTTT; abundance: NA; j_gene: TRBJ1-5; d_gene: NA; v_gene: TRBV28
CDR3aa: CASSQSTGPNQPQHF; CDR3nt: TGTGCCAGCAGCCAGTCTACAGGGCCCAATCAGCCCCAGCATTTT; abundance: NA; j_gene: TRBJ1-5; d_gene: NA; v_gene: TRBV3-1/TRBV3-2
CDR3aa: CATSDLDQGDNEQYF; CDR3nt: TGTGCCACCAGTGACCTCGACCAGGGTGACAACGAGCAGTACTTC; abundance: once; j_gene: TRBJ2-7; d_gene: NA; v_gene: TRBV24-1
CDR3aa: CATSDFRGYGYTF; CDR3nt: TGTGCCACCAGTGATTTTCGGGGTTATGGCTACACCTTC; abundance: NA; j_gene: TRBJ1-2; d_gene: NA; v_gene: TRBV24-1
CDR3aa: CASSQDRLAGPYEQYF; CDR3nt: TGCGCCAGCAGCCAAGATAGACTAGCGGGGCCCTACGAGCAGTACTTC; abundance: NA; j_gene: TRBJ2-7; d_gene: TRBD2; v_gene: TRBV4-1
CDR3aa: CASSSGTGANVLTF; CDR3nt: TGTGCCAGCAGCTCAGGGACTGGGGCCAACGTCCTGACTTTC; abundance: NA; j_gene: TRBJ2-6; d_gene: NA; v_gene: TRBV11-2
CDR3aa: CASSIATGVRQPQHF; CDR3nt: TGTGCCAGTAGTATAGCTACAGGGGTGCGTCAGCCCCAGCATTTT; abundance: few; j_gene: TRBJ1-5; d_gene: TRBD1; v_gene: TRBV19
CDR3aa: CASSQTWAGNTIYF; CDR3nt: TGTGCCAGCAGCCAAACCTGGGCGGGAAACACCATATATTTT; abundance: NA; j_gene: TRBJ1-3; d_gene: NA; v_gene: TRBV11-2
CDR3aa: CASSLHVGTGPYNEQFF; CDR3nt: TGTGCCAGCAGCTTACATGTCGGGACAGGGCCTTACAATGAGCAGTTCTTC; abundance: NA; j_gene: TRBJ2-1; d_gene: TRBD1; v_gene: TRBV7-2
CDR3aa: CASSSLWDILNEQFF; CDR3nt: TGTGCCAGCAGTTCATTGTGGGACATCCTGAATGAGCAGTTCTTC; abundance: NA; j_gene: TRBJ2-1; d_gene: NA; v_gene: TRBV28
CDR3aa: CATSRGTDSSNQPQHF; CDR3nt: TGTGCCACCAGCAGAGGTACAGATAGTAGCAATCAGCCCCAGCATTTT; abundance: NA; j_gene: TRBJ1-5; d_gene: NA; v_gene: TRBV15
CDR3aa: CASSPDRQGRYTF; CDR3nt: TGTGCCAGCTCCCCCGATCGACAGGGACGCTACACCTTC; abundance: NA; j_gene: TRBJ1-2; d_gene: TRBD1; v_gene: TRBV3-1/TRBV3-2
CDR3aa: CASSAGKGNYGYTF; CDR3nt: TGTGCCAGCAGTGCCGGGAAAGGAAACTATGGCTACACCTTC; abundance: NA; j_gene: TRBJ1-2; d_gene: NA; v_gene: TRBV6-2/TRBV6-3
CDR3aa: CASSVEPSGGNEQFF; CDR3nt: TGTGCCAGCAGCGTAGAGCCTAGCGGGGGCAATGAGCAGTTCTTC; abundance: once; j_gene: TRBJ2-1; d_gene: TRBD2; v_gene: TRBV9
CDR3aa: CASSAPGTGGRSGNTIYF; CDR3nt: TGTGCCAGCAGTGCACCCGGGACAGGGGGACGCTCTGGAAACACCATATATTTT; abundance: NA; j_gene: TRBJ1-3; d_gene: TRBD1; v_gene: TRBV28
CDR3aa: CASSQFSSGNTIYF; CDR3nt: TGTGCCAGCAGCCAGTTTAGCTCTGGAAACACCATATATTTT; abundance: NA; j_gene: TRBJ1-3; d_gene: NA; v_gene: TRBV14
CDR3aa: CASRTSGSTDTQYF; CDR3nt: TGTGCCAGCCGGACTAGCGGAAGCACAGATACGCAGTATTTT; abundance: NA; j_gene: TRBJ2-3; d_gene: TRBD2; v_gene: TRBV19
CDR3aa: CASSEAWTSGSADTQYF; CDR3nt: TGTGCCAGCAGTGAAGCCTGGACTAGCGGGAGTGCAGATACGCAGTATTTT; abundance: NA; j_gene: TRBJ2-3; d_gene: TRBD2; v_gene: TRBV6-1
CDR3aa: CASSGRANQPQHF; CDR3nt: TGTGCCAGCAGCGGCAGAGCGAATCAGCCCCAGCATTTT; abundance: NA; j_gene: TRBJ1-5; d_gene: NA; v_gene: TRBV3-1/TRBV3-2
CDR3aa: CASRNTGTPSYEQYF; CDR3nt: TGTGCCAGCAGAAATACCGGGACTCCCTCCTACGAGCAGTACTTC; abundance: once; j_gene: TRBJ2-7; d_gene: NA; v_gene: TRBV6-6
CDR3aa: CASSYVQGANTGELFF; CDR3nt: TGTGCCAGCAGTTACGTTCAGGGGGCGAACACCGGGGAGCTGTTTTTT; abundance: NA; j_gene: TRBJ2-2; d_gene: TRBD1; v_gene: TRBV6-5